A single T cell receptor (beta chain) is shown here with its context. Trimming removed 4 bases from V and 5 bases from J; junction bases left unmatched: 8. The CDR3 extends over 15 amino acids. CDR1 is SGHDT, CDR2 YYEEEE, per germline. With 60 Vbeta and 13 Jbeta primers, the PCR was carried out. TCRdb's table, derived via immunoSEQ multiplex PCR, lists solely in-frame clones and lacks some. The data hold about 160,000 clones, with just under 75% observed a single time. The sample belongs to a study of cytomegalovirus exposure and HLA in healthy donors. The sample consisted of PBMCs. This sequence was found in a woman between 18 and 30 years old in good health and CMV-seronegative. The V and J genes are TRBV5-6 and TRBJ2-3, with TRBD1 matching over 9 bases. The chain's CDR3 is CASSIGTGKGDTQYF. DNA for the CDR3: TGTGCCAGCAGCATTGGGACAGGGAAAGGAGATACGCAGTATTTT.